A single sample gave rise to the 21 T cell receptor beta chains below, sequenced in a study of T-cell reconstitution after alpha-beta-depleted transplantation in children. TCRbeta library construction was performed incorporating unique molecular identifiers. TCRdb used MiXCR to reprocess the PCR reads, holding one entry per CDR3 protein. The table lists 280,000 or so distinct CDR3 sequences, roughly 11% of them singletons. Sequences were derived from peripheral blood, sampled 180 days after TCRalphabeta/CD19-depleted stem cell transplant. The receptors shown here come from a male patient between 2 and 15 years old who had a stem cell transplant for chronic granulomatous disease, so the T cells may come from the graft donor.

The V call is TRBV12-3 or TRBV12-4, the J call TRBJ1-5, with D possibly being TRBD1 (6 bases). The CDR3 runs to 14 residues. Trimming cost V 5 bases and J 4 bases, with 12 bases left between them. CDR3 protein: CASSAGQRNQPQHF. In DNA, the CDR3 is TGTGCCAGCAGTGCGGGACAAAGAAATCAGCCCCAGCATTTT.

This clonotype was found a few times. The rearrangement links TRBV12-3 or TRBV12-4 to TRBJ2-3, with TRBD2 matching over 8 bases. J was trimmed by 1 base and V by 6 bases; bases with no gene match: 15. This CDR3 has 18 amino acids. The CDR3 sequence is CASSHSAGGGIGTDTQYF. The DNA of the CDR3 is TGTGCCAGCAGCCATTCGGCGGGAGGTGGTATTGGCACAGATACGCAGTATTTT.

This clonotype was observed at least ten times. The chain recombines TRBV12-3 or TRBV12-4 with TRBJ2-6; D may correspond to TRBD1 or TRBD2 (5 bases each). This CDR3 contains 15 residues. Trimming left V 2 bases short and J 1 base short, with 6 bases between. This CDR3 is CASSLWGSGANVLTF. Written as DNA, the CDR3 is TGTGCCAGCAGTTTATGGGGGTCTGGGGCCAACGTCCTGACTTTC.

The table lists this clonotype with many counts. This chain connects TRBV7-9 to TRBJ2-7; a possible D gene is TRBD2 (5 bases). V lost 2 bases and J lost 7, with 9 bases in between. The germline V gene encodes CDR1 SEHNR and CDR2 FQNEAQ (reference sequence). CDR3 length: 12 residues. The CDR3 protein is CASSLIREEQYF. The CDR3 coding sequence is TGTGCCAGCAGCTTAATCCGGGAAGAGCAGTACTTC.

This clonotype appeared many times. The rearrangement joins TRBV6-2 or TRBV6-3 to TRBJ2-2; TRBD2 is a possible D gene (5 bases). V lost 6 bases and J lost 3, with 14 bases in between. CDR3 length equals 15 residues. The germline V gene has CDR1 MNHEY and CDR2 SVGEGT. The CDR3: CASSDVLAYTGELFF. The CDR3 bases are TGTGCCAGCAGCGACGTGCTAGCTTACACCGGGGAGCTGTTTTTT.

J is TRBJ2-1 and V is TRBV5-1; 12 bases fit TRBD2. Germline CDR1 reads SGHRS; CDR2 reads YFSETQ. V gave up 9 bases and J gave up 0 bases; unmatched junction bases: 10. This CDR3 is built from 17 residues. The CDR3 here is CATKLAGGPSSYNEQFF. The CDR3 region has the DNA TGCGCCACCAAGCTAGCGGGAGGGCCGAGCTCCTACAATGAGCAGTTCTTC.

This clonotype was found many times. The V call is TRBV7-2, the J call TRBJ2-1; 7 nucleotides match TRBD2. The CDR3 has 15 amino acids. CDR1 and CDR2 from the germline V gene are SGHTA and FQGNSA. The V gene end was trimmed by 0 bases and the J gene end by 4 bases; junction bases not matched to a gene: 3. CDR3 residues: CASSLAGGVYNEQFF. CDR3 sequence (DNA): TGTGCCAGCAGCTTAGCGGGGGGGGTTTACAATGAGCAGTTCTTC.

This clonotype was detected ten times or more. The chain couples TRBV20-1 to TRBJ2-3, with TRBD2 matching over 15 bases. This CDR3 spans 18 amino acids. V gave up 4 bases and J gave up 1 base; unmatched junction bases: 9. The germline gives CDR1 DFQATT, CDR2 SNEGSKA (reference sequence). CDR3 sequence: CSATDRTSGRGGTDTQYF. The CDR3 DNA reads as TGCAGTGCTACCGACAGGACTAGCGGGAGGGGGGGCACAGATACGCAGTATTTT.

This clonotype showed up many times. The rearrangement joins TRBV12-3 or TRBV12-4 to TRBJ2-3; no reliable D call. V dropped 7 bases and J dropped 5 bases, with 16 bases sitting between them. The CDR3 loop spans 14 amino acids. CDR3 sequence: CASNFGLMGDTQYF. In DNA form, the CDR3 reads TGTGCCAGCAATTTCGGGCTCATGGGAGATACGCAGTATTTT.

There are many counts of this clonotype. The chain combines TRBV2 with TRBJ2-4; tentatively, D is TRBD1 or TRBD2 (7 bases each). The CDR3 sequence is 16 residues long. The ends were cut back, 8 bases at V and 1 base at J, with 18 bases in the middle. In germline, CDR1 is SNHLY, CDR2 FYNNEI. The CDR3 bases are TGTGCCAGCGGCAACCACCAGGGGGGGGCCAAAAACATTCAGTACTTC. Its translation is CASGNHQGGAKNIQYF.

J is TRBJ1-2 and V is TRBV27; D gene uncertain. The length of the CDR3 is 11 residues. V lost 8 bases, J lost 0 bases, and 4 bases lay in between. Germline CDR1 MNHEY, CDR2 SMNVEV (reference sequence). CDR3 sequence: CASGSNYGYTF. For the CDR3, the DNA is TGTGCCAGCGGTTCTAACTATGGCTACACCTTC.

The table lists this clonotype with many counts. This chain uses TRBV6-5 with TRBJ2-7; possibly TRBD1 for D (5 bases). This CDR3 is built from 16 residues. Germline CDR1 MNHEY, CDR2 SVGAGI. The V end was cut by 4 bases, the J end by 3 bases, with 19 bases between. CDR3 bases: TGTGCCAGCAGTTCGAGGCAGGGCGCACTCTTCTACGAGCAGTACTTC. This sequence encodes CASSSRQGALFYEQYF.

V and J are TRBV4-3 and TRBJ1-6, with D hard to call. CDR1 and CDR2 from the germline V gene are LGHNA and YSLEER. Trimming stripped 3 bases from V and 9 bases from J, with 15 bases between. The length of the CDR3 is 15 residues. CDR3 in DNA: TGCGCCAGCAGCCATGACTCATATCGTGGTTCACCCCTCCACTTT. This gives the protein CASSHDSYRGSPLHF.

In its sample, this clonotype was seen many times. The chain links TRBV29-1 to TRBJ2-5; D might be TRBD1 or TRBD2, each matching 6 bases. Trimming removed 7 bases at V and 1 base at J, with 13 bases between. The CDR3 covers 13 residues. Germline V gives CDR1 SQVTM, CDR2 ANQGSEA. This CDR3 is CSAHRDSQETQYF. In DNA form, the CDR3 reads TGCAGCGCCCACAGGGACTCCCAAGAGACCCAGTACTTC.

This clonotype was seen at least ten times. This chain joins TRBV20-1 and TRBJ2-1; TRBD1 aligns across 7 bases. Germline CDR1 DFQATT, CDR2 SNEGSKA (reference sequence). This CDR3 region has 14 residues. V dropped 6 bases and J dropped 7; count of bases not matched to a gene: 12. The CDR3 sequence is CSAQRGGTYNEQFF. The DNA of the CDR3 is TGCAGTGCCCAAAGAGGGGGCACATATAATGAGCAGTTCTTC.

This clonotype has a count of ten or more. This chain connects TRBV20-1 to TRBJ2-7; 10 bases agree with TRBD2. Germline CDR1 and CDR2: DFQATT and SNEGSKA (reference sequence). The CDR3 has 15 amino acids. J gave up 3 bases and V 3 bases, and 8 bases lay outside the gene matches. In nucleotides, the CDR3 is TGCAGTGCTAGGGCTAGCGGGAGAGGAGTCTACGAGCAGTACTTC. Translating it yields CSARASGRGVYEQYF.

The sample holds many counts of this clonotype. The chain joins TRBV12-3 or TRBV12-4 to TRBJ2-6; no clear D. CDR3 length: 13 residues. Trimming removed 3 bases from V and 4 bases from J, with 4 bases in between. CDR3 in amino acids: CASSFRGANVLTF. In DNA form, the CDR3 reads TGTGCCAGCAGTTTCCGAGGGGCCAACGTCCTGACTTTC.

This clonotype was observed at least ten times. J is TRBJ2-5 and V is TRBV10-3, with 8 bases matching TRBD1. This CDR3 spans 13 amino acids. V gave up 5 bases and J gave up 5 bases; unmatched junction bases: 4. CDR1 is ENHRY and CDR2 is SYGVKD in the germline V gene. CDR3: CAISQGALETQYF. In DNA, the CDR3 is TGTGCCATCAGTCAGGGGGCTCTGGAGACCCAGTACTTC.

This clonotype was seen ten or more times. This chain joins TRBV7-3 and TRBJ2-4; 11 bases agree with TRBD1. CDR1 and CDR2 (germline): SGHTA, FQGTGA. The CDR3 loop spans 15 amino acids. The junction had 3 bases not matched to a gene; V was cut back by 4 bases and J by 4 bases. CDR3 region: CASSSGTGGKNIQYF. DNA for the CDR3: TGTGCCAGCAGCTCCGGGACAGGGGGAAAAAACATTCAGTACTTC.

This clonotype was seen ten or more times. J is TRBJ2-7 and V is TRBV29-1; 7 bases are a match to TRBD1. Germline values: CDR1 SQVTM, CDR2 ANQGSEA. V was pared by 6 bases and J by 7 bases, with 6 bases of the junction left unmatched. CDR3 length equals 11 residues. The DNA of the CDR3 is TGCAGCGTCGGGACAGACGCTGAGCAGTACTTC. Translation gives CSVGTDAEQYF.

This clonotype was observed many times. The rearrangement links TRBV3-1 to TRBJ2-4, with a tentative D call TRBD1 (5 bases). CDR3 size: 16 residues. Germline CDR1 LGHDT, CDR2 YNNKEL (reference sequence). Trimming took off 4 bases at V and 0 bases at J, with 13 bases between the two ends. The CDR3 here is CASSPLGALAKNIQYF. The CDR3 DNA is TGTGCCAGCAGCCCTCTTGGGGCACTAGCCAAAAACATTCAGTACTTC.